The present TCR beta chain was sequenced within a study of metastatic and nonmetastatic thyroid tumors. This clone was counted a single time. TCRdb ran MiXCR on the PCR reads. The table includes roughly 3,000 clones, less than 40% detected once. No treatment had been given to any patient before thyroid surgery. The CDR3 covers 13 residues. The germline V and J ends were trimmed by 7 bases and 4 bases, with 14 bases remaining between them. Germline loops: CDR1 GTSNPN, CDR2 SVGIG (reference sequence). The TCR was taken from a male donor with papillary thyroid cancer or a benign thyroid nodule (not recorded which). Some clones in this sample may be carry-over from other donors' samples. Sequenced input: adjacent normal tissue. V usage is TRBV30 and J usage is TRBJ1-5; TRBD1 is a possible D gene (5 bases). The CDR3 DNA sequence: TGTGCCTCCTCCGGACACCTAAATCAGCCCCAGCATTTT. Its protein product is CASSGHLNQPQHF.